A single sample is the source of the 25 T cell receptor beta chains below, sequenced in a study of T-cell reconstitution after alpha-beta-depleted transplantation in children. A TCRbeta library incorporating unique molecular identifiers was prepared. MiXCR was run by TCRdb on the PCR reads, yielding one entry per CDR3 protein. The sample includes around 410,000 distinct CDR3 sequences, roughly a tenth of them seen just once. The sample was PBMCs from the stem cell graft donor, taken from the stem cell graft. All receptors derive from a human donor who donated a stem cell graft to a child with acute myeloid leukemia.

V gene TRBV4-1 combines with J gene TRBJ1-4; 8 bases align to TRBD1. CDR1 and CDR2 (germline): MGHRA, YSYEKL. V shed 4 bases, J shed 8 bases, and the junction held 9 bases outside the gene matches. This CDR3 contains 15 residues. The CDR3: CASSPLDRAGEKLFF. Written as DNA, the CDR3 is TGCGCCAGCAGCCCACTGGACAGGGCGGGCGAAAAACTGTTTTTT.

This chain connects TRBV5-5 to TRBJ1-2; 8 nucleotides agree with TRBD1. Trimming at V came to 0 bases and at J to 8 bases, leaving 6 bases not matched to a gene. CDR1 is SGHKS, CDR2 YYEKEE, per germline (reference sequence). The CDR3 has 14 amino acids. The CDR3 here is CASSLDSTGEGYTF. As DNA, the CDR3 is TGTGCCAGCAGCTTGGACTCGACAGGGGAAGGCTACACCTTC.

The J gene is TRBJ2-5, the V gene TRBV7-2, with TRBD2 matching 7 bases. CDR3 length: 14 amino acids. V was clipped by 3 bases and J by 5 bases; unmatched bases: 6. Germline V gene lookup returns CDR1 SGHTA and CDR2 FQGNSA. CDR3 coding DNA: TGTGCCAGCAGCTTCGAGACTAGCTGGGAGACCCAGTACTTC. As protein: CASSFETSWETQYF.

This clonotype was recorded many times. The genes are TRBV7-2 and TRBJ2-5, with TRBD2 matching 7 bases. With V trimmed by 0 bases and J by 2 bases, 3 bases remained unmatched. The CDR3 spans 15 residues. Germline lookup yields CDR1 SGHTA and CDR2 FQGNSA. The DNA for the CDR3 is TGTGCCAGCAGCTTAGCGGGTAGCGGGCAAGAGACCCAGTACTTC. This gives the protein CASSLAGSGQETQYF.

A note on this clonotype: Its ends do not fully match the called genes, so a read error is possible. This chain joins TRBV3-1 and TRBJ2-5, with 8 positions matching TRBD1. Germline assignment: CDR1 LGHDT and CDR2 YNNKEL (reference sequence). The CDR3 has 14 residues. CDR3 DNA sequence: TGTGCCAGCATCCAATACCGGGACAGGCAAAACCAGTACTTC. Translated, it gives CASIQYRDRQNQYF.

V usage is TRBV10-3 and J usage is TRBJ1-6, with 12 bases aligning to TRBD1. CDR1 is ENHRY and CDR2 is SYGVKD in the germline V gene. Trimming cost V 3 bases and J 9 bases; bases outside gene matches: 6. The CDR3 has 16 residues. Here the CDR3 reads CAISELPGQGASPLHF. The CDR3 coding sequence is TGTGCCATCAGTGAACTTCCGGGACAGGGGGCTTCACCCCTCCACTTT.

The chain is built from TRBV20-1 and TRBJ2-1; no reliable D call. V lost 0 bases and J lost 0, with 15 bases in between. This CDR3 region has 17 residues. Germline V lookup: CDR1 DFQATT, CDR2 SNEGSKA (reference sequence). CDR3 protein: CSARDLMWQTSYNEQFF. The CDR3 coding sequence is TGCAGTGCTAGAGATCTTATGTGGCAAACCTCCTACAATGAGCAGTTCTTC.

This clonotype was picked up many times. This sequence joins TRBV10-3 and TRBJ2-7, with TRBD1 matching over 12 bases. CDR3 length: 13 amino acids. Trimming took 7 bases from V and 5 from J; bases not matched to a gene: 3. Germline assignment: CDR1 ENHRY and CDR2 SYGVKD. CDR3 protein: CAIMGQGADEQYF. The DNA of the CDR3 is TGTGCCATCATGGGACAGGGGGCGGACGAGCAGTACTTC.

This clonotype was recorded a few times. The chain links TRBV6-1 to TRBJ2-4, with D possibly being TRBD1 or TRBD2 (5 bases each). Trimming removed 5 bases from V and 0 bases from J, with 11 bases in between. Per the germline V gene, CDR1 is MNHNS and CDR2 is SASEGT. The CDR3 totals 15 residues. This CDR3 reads CASSQPGTAKNIQYF. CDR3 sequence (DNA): TGTGCCAGCAGTCAACCCGGGACAGCCAAAAACATTCAGTACTTC.

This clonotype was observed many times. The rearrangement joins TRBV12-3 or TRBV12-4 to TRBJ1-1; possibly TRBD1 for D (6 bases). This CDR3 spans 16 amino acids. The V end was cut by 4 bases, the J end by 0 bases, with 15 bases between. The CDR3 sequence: CASSYNYRELNTEAFF. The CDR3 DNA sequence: TGTGCCAGCAGTTACAACTACAGGGAGTTGAACACTGAAGCTTTCTTT.

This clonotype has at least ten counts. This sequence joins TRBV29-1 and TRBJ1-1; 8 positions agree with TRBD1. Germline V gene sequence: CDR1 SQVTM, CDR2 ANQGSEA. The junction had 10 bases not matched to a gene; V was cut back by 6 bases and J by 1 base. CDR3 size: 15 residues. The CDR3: CSVLGQGRTNTEAFF. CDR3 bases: TGCAGCGTCCTCGGACAGGGAAGGACGAACACTGAAGCTTTCTTT.

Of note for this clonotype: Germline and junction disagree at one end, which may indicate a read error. The chain's CDR3 is CATSQEVATSSYNEQFF. CDR3 sequence (DNA): TGTGCCACCAGCCAAGAAGTAGCGACAAGCTCCTACAATGAGCAGTTCTTC. The gene calls are TRBV3-1 and TRBJ2-1; possible D gene TRBD2, 5 bases. The CDR3 runs to 17 residues. The V gene's germline CDR1 is LGHDT and CDR2 YNNKEL (reference sequence).

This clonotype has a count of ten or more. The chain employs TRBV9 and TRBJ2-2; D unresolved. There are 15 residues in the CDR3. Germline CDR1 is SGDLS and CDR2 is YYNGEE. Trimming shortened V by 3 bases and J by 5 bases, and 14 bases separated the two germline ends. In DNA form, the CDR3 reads TGTGCCAGCAGCGCCTCAATTGCAGAGACCGGGGAGCTGTTTTTT. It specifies CASSASIAETGELFF.

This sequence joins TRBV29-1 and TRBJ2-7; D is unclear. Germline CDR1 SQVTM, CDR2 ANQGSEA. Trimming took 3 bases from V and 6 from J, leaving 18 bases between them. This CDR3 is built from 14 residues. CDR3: CSVEVLETTCEQYF. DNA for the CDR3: TGCAGCGTTGAGGTTCTAGAGACAACCTGCGAGCAGTACTTC.

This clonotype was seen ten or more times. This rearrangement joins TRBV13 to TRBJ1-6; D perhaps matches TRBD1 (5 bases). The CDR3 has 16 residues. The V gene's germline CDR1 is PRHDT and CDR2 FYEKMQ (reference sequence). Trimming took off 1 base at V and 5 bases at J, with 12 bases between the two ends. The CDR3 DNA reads TGTGCCAGCAGCTTAGTCCCAGGGCGGGATAATTCACCCCTCCACTTT. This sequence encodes CASSLVPGRDNSPLHF.

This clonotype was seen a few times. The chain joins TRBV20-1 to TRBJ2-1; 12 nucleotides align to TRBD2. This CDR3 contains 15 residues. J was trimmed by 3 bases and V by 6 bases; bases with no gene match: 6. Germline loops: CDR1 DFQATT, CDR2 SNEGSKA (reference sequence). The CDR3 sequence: CSARPSGRGYNEQFF. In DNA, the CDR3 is TGCAGTGCCCGACCTAGCGGGAGGGGCTACAATGAGCAGTTCTTC.

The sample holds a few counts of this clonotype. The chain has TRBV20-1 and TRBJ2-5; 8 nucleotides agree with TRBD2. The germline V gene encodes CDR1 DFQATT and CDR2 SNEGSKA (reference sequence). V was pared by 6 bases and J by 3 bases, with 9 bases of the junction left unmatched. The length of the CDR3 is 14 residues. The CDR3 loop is CSAPGGVREETQYF. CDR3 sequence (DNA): TGCAGTGCCCCCGGGGGGGTACGAGAAGAGACCCAGTACTTC.

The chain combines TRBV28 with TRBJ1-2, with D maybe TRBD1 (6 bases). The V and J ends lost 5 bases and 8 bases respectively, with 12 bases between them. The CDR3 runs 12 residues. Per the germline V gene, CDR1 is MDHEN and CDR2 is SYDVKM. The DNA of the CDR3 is TGTGCCAGCAGTACACAGGGTTACGGCTACACCTTC. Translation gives CASSTQGYGYTF.

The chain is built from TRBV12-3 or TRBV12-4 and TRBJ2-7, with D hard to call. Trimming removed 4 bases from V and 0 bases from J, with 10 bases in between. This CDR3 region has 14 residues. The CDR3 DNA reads TGTGCCAGCAGTTCTGGCCGGAGCTCCTACGAGCAGTACTTC. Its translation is CASSSGRSSYEQYF.

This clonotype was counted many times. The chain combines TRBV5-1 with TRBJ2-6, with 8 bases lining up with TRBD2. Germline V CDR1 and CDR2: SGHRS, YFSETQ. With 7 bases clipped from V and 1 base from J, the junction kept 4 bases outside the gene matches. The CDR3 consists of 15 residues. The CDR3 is CASGPGGSGANVLTF. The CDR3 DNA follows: TGCGCCAGCGGACCGGGAGGGTCTGGGGCCAACGTCCTGACTTTC.

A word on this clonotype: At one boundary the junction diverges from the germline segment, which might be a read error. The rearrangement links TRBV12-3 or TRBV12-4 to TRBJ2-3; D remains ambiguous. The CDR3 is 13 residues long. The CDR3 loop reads CASCFRSTDTQYF. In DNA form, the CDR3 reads TGTGCCAGCTGTTTTCGAAGCACAGATACGCAGTATTTT.

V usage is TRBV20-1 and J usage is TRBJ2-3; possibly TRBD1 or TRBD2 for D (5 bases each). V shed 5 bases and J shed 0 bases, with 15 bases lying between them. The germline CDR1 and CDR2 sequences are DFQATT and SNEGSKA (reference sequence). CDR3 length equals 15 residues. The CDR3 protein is CSAGTPRASTDTQYF. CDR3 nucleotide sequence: TGCAGTGCTGGGACCCCGCGTGCTAGCACAGATACGCAGTATTTT.

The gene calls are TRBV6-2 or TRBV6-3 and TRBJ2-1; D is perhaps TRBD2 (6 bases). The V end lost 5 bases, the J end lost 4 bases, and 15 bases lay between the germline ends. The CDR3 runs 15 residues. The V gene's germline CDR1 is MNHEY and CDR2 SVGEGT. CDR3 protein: CASSNRDWFYNEQFF. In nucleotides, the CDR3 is TGTGCCAGCAGTAACCGGGACTGGTTTTACAATGAGCAGTTCTTC.

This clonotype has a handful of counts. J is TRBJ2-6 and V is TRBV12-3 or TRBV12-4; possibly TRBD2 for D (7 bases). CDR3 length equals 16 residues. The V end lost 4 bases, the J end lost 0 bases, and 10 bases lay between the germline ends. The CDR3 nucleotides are TGTGCCAGCAGTTCCGGGGGGCACTCTGGGGCCAACGTCCTGACTTTC. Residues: CASSSGGHSGANVLTF.

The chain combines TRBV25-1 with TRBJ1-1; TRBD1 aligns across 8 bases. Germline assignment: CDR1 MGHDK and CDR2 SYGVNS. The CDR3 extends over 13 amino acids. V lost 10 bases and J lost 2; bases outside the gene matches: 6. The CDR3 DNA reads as TGTGCCACCAGGGGGCCAGCCAACACTGAAGCTTTCTTT. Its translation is CATRGPANTEAFF.